The rows below give T cell receptor beta chains drawn from one sample of a study of cytomegalovirus exposure and HLA in healthy donors. Clones were sequenced by immunoSEQ multiplex PCR, and TCRdb holds only the in-frame ones, with some missing. The sample records some 87,000 clones, about 74% being singletons. Sequencing was performed on PBMCs. The receptors come from a woman between 45 and 60 years old in good health and CMV-seropositive. CDR3s include the opening cysteine and the closing phenylalanine or tryptophan. The D gene is left open where the match is weak.

v_gene	len	d_gene	j_gene	CDR3aa
TRBV6-1	17	TRBD2	TRBJ2-5	CASSEDVRASGSKTQYF
TRBV15	15	NA	TRBJ2-7	CATSRLLGSSYEQYF
TRBV5-8	14	TRBD2	TRBJ2-1	CASSISTSGDEQFF
TRBV5-1	14	TRBD2	TRBJ2-1	CASSLEGRDNEQFF
TRBV28	18	TRBD2	TRBJ2-5	CASSLETSGSPLQETQYF
TRBV7-8	16	NA	TRBJ1-4	CASSRGRSAEREKLFF
TRBV7-8	17	NA	TRBJ2-5	CASSSLPQGLAGEEQYF
TRBV5-1	16	NA	TRBJ2-2	CASSSGLVDRTGELFF
TRBV5-8	15	NA	TRBJ1-1	CASSLGGHRNTEAFF
TRBV19	15	TRBD1	TRBJ2-1	CASSGDRDFIGGQFF
TRBV11-2	16	TRBD2	TRBJ2-7	CASSFLGGSRDYEQYF
TRBV6-5	16	TRBD2	TRBJ2-1	CASSYLAGESGNEQFF
TRBV5-1	14	TRBD1	TRBJ2-5	CASSSTGSWETQYF
TRBV9	15	NA	TRBJ2-1	CASSVAGATYNEQFF
TRBV19	17	TRBD1	TRBJ1-1	CASSIWYRDRQNTEAFF
TRBV15	15	NA	TRBJ1-2	CATSLRGRLHYGYTF
TRBV19	14	NA	TRBJ1-5	CASSIGGAGQPQHF
TRBV6-1	12	TRBD1	TRBJ1-5	CASSEASTGWHF
TRBV2	12	NA	TRBJ2-7	CAKKIAAYEQYF
TRBV29-1	14	TRBD1	TRBJ2-5	CSVEPTGGAETQYF
TRBV6-5	13	NA	TRBJ1-1	CASSFSRGTEAFF
TRBV28	12	NA	TRBJ1-2	CAWGTTIYGYTF
TRBV13	14	TRBD2	TRBJ2-7	CASSMGLAQKEQYF
TRBV7-9	12	NA	TRBJ2-1	CASSHSYNEQFF
TRBV4-1	14	NA	TRBJ1-2	CASSQLTGKGGYTF
TRBV7-8	14	NA	TRBJ1-5	CASSLLSRVQPQHF
TRBV30	13	NA	TRBJ1-2	CAWSGSGMDGYTF
TRBV27	13	NA	TRBJ1-1	CASSHQQGSEAFF
TRBV25-1	14	TRBD1	TRBJ1-6	CASSRQGWNSPLHF
TRBV11-1	13	NA	TRBJ2-2	CASSPGVDRELFF
TRBV9	14	TRBD2	TRBJ2-7	CASSPTGTRWEQYF
TRBV5-5	13	NA	TRBJ2-1	CASSPDSYNEQFF
TRBV2	13	NA	TRBJ2-2	CARGGASTGELFF
TRBV6-1	14	TRBD2	TRBJ2-7	CASRESGNFYEQYF